What follows are 13 T cell receptor beta chains derived from one specimen sequenced in a study of sequential checkpoint blockade in melanoma. Treatment noted: randomized to nivolumab then ipilimumab (arm A) or the reverse (arm B). The protocol was immunoSEQ multiplex PCR, while the TCRdb copy is restricted to in-frame clones and leaves out a portion. The sample has roughly 11,000 clones, approximately 80% seen once. Sequencing used CD8+ T cells sorted from blood (inferred from file names), obtained from a patient given nivolumab and ipilimumab in sequence. Receptors were obtained from a human donor with melanoma.

The chain recombines TRBV7-9 with TRBJ2-1, with 10 bases fitting TRBD2. The length of the CDR3 is 16 residues. V shed 2 bases and J 4 bases; nucleotides not matched to a gene: 5. Looked up from germline, CDR1 is SEHNR and CDR2 is FQNEAQ (reference sequence). The CDR3 DNA reads TGTGCCAGCAGCTTATTAAGGACTAGCGGATACAATGAGCAGTTCTTC. Its translation: CASSLLRTSGYNEQFF.

The chain recombines TRBV4-2 with TRBJ2-3; the D gene is possibly TRBD1 (5 bases). Trimming cost V 0 bases and J 6 bases, with 19 bases left between them. Germline V gene lookup returns CDR1 LGHNA and CDR2 YNFKEQ. The length of the CDR3 is 17 residues. CDR3 protein: CASSQDLAGKFQDTQYF. DNA of the CDR3: TGTGCCAGCAGCCAAGATCTTGCAGGGAAATTCCAGGATACGCAGTATTTT.

The chain employs TRBV7-9 and TRBJ2-5, with a tentative D call TRBD1 (6 bases). The CDR3 runs to 14 residues. Germline V CDR1 and CDR2: SEHNR, FQNEAQ (reference sequence). With 3 bases removed from V and 3 bases from J, the gap between germline ends came to 11 bases. CDR3 sequence (DNA): TGTGCCAGCAGCTTCCCCTCAGGGGAAGAGACCCAGTACTTC. This sequence encodes CASSFPSGEETQYF. Based on the CDR3 plus reference TRBV7-9 and TRBJ2-5, the full variable domain is DTGVSQNPRHKITKRGQNVTFRCDPISEHNRLYWYRQTLGQGPEFLTYFQNEAQLEKSRLLSDRFSAERPKGSFSTLEIQRTEQGDSAMYLCASSFPSGEETQYFGPGTRLLVL.

V is TRBV6-1 and J is TRBJ2-1; 10 positions match TRBD2. In germline, CDR1 is MNHNS, CDR2 SASEGT. Trimming at V came to 9 bases and at J to 6 bases, leaving 5 bases not matched to a gene. CDR3 length: 13 amino acids. For the CDR3, the DNA is TGTGCCAGTGGACTAGCGGACATCAATGAGCAGTTCTTC. It is translated as CASGLADINEQFF.

This chain connects TRBV9 to TRBJ1-2; 10 nucleotides line up with TRBD1. The CDR3 is 14 residues long. Germline assignment: CDR1 SGDLS and CDR2 YYNGEE. V shed 5 bases, J shed 6 bases, and the junction held 7 bases outside the gene matches. CDR3 loop: CASSFRDRGNGYTF. DNA for the CDR3: TGTGCCAGCAGTTTCCGGGACAGGGGAAATGGCTACACCTTC.

The chain is built from TRBV7-9 and TRBJ2-7; D gene unclear. The V and J ends lost 2 bases and 6 bases respectively, with 5 bases between them. Germline V gene data show CDR1 as SEHNR and CDR2 as FQNEAQ (reference sequence). The CDR3 extends over 11 amino acids. The CDR3 bases are TGTGCCAGCAGCTTACTGCGCGAGCAGTACTTC. Protein product: CASSLLREQYF.

The rearrangement uses TRBV10-1 and TRBJ1-1; 8 positions match TRBD1. CDR3 length: 12 amino acids. The J segment lost 4 bases and the V segment lost 5 bases, leaving 0 bases of the junction unmatched. Germline V gene sequence: CDR1 WNHNN, CDR2 SYGVQD (reference sequence). The CDR3 DNA is TGCGCCAGCAGTCAGGGGGCCACTGAAGCTTTCTTT. Its protein product is CASSQGATEAFF.

V gene TRBV9 combines with J gene TRBJ2-7; 8 positions agree with TRBD1. Losses at the gene ends were 3 bases for V and 0 bases for J; bases not matched to a gene: 5. CDR3 length: 15 amino acids. The V gene's germline CDR1 is SGDLS and CDR2 YYNGEE. This CDR3 reads CASSATGVASYEQYF. CDR3 in DNA: TGTGCCAGCAGCGCGACAGGGGTTGCCTCCTACGAGCAGTACTTC.

This chain uses TRBV7-2 with TRBJ1-5, with a possible D match to TRBD1 (5 bases). Germline V gene lookup returns CDR1 SGHTA and CDR2 FQGNSA. The ends were cut back, 1 base at V and 7 bases at J, with 14 bases in the middle. This CDR3 has 15 amino acids. CDR3 residues: CASSLVAQGGQPQHF. The DNA for the CDR3 is TGTGCCAGCAGCTTAGTGGCGCAGGGTGGGCAGCCCCAGCATTTT. The whole variable domain, remainder taken from reference TRBV7-2 and TRBJ1-5, is GAGVSQSPSNKVTEKGKDVELRCDPISGHTALYWYRQSLGQGLEFLIYFQGNSAPDKSGLPSDRFSAERTGGSVSTLTIQRTQQEDSAVYLCASSLVAQGGQPQHFGDGTRLSIL.

The rearrangement uses TRBV4-2 and TRBJ1-4, with 11 bases fitting TRBD1. V lost 0 bases and J lost 7; bases outside the gene matches: 4. Looked up from germline, CDR1 is LGHNA and CDR2 is YNFKEQ. The CDR3 extends over 16 amino acids. CDR3 sequence reads: CASSQERTGGSEKLFF. DNA for the CDR3: TGTGCCAGCAGCCAAGAGAGGACAGGGGGCAGTGAAAAACTGTTTTTT.

V gene TRBV7-6 combines with J gene TRBJ2-7; 9 bases are a match to TRBD2. With 5 bases clipped from V and 2 bases from J, the junction kept 7 bases outside the gene matches. This CDR3 comprises 15 residues. Germline V gene sequence: CDR1 SGHVS, CDR2 FNYEAQ. CDR3 nucleotides: TGTGCCAGCAGCCCCAGCGGGGGGAACCCCTACGAGCAGTACTTC. Encoded protein: CASSPSGGNPYEQYF. The full variable domain, its missing parts supplied by reference TRBV7-6 and TRBJ2-7, is GAGVSQSPRYKVTKRGQDVALRCDPISGHVSLYWYRQALGQGPEFLTYFNYEAQQDKSGLPNDRFSAERPEGSISTLTIQRTEQRDSAMYRCASSPSGGNPYEQYFGPGTRLTVT.

This rearrangement joins TRBV13 to TRBJ1-1; a possible D gene is TRBD1 (6 bases). From germline, CDR1 is PRHDT and CDR2 FYEKMQ (reference sequence). The V end was cut by 5 bases, the J end by 4 bases, with 17 bases between. This CDR3 has 15 amino acids. The DNA of the CDR3 is TGTGCCAGCAGCCCCGAGGGGGGGGAAAGCACTGAAGCTTTCTTT. Encoded protein: CASSPEGGESTEAFF.

The chain has TRBV2 and TRBJ2-1, with TRBD2 matching over 11 bases. CDR1 and CDR2 from the germline V gene are SNHLY and FYNNEI. The CDR3 is 15 amino acids. V lost 8 bases, J lost 9 bases, and 12 bases stayed unmatched. The CDR3 here is CASSSTSGGRGEQFF. The CDR3 bases are TGTGCCAGCTCTTCAACTAGCGGGGGTCGGGGTGAGCAGTTCTTC.